These T cell receptor beta chains were read from a single sample in a study of blood T cell repertoires in COVID-19. TCRdb's copy holds only in-frame clones and misses some; the assay was immunoSEQ multiplex PCR. The top ten hold approximately 4.8% of the sample, which has around 150,000 clones, about nine tenths seen once. The source material was peripheral blood. Receptors were obtained from a man aged 30 to 45 with COVID-19, enrolled during active disease. Both conserved end residues are part of each CDR3. A D gene is named only where the DNA matches it firmly. Size is omitted from some rows. Given values are once, few, many or a class for expanded clones.

j_call | v_call | d_call | clone_size | cdr3_nt | cdr3_aa
TRBJ1-4 | TRBV4-2 | . | once | TGTGCCAGCAGCCGAGACCCCCGTTCGGTTACTAATGAAAAACTGTTTTTT | CASSRDPRSVTNEKLFF
TRBJ2-6 | TRBV6-2/TRBV6-3 | . | . | TGTGCCAGCAGTAACGCACGGGACACCCTCGGATCCGCTGGGGCCAACGTCCTGACTTTC | CASSNARDTLGSAGANVLTF
TRBJ2-7 | TRBV6-5 | . | . | TGTGCCAGCATAAGGCTCGGGTCCGGCTCCTACGAGCAGTACTTC | CASIRLGSGSYEQYF
TRBJ1-1 | TRBV7-9 | . | . | TGTGCCAGCAGCGGTGCGGGGTGGGGCACTGAAGCTTTCTTT | CASSGAGWGTEAFF
TRBJ1-1 | TRBV14 | TRBD1 | once | TGTGCCAGCAGCAGGGGGCGAGGGACTGAAGCTTTCTTT | CASSRGRGTEAFF
TRBJ2-1 | TRBV11-2 | TRBD2 | few | TGTGCCAGCAGCTTAAATATAGGACTAGCGGGCCCCTACAATGAGCAGTTCTTC | CASSLNIGLAGPYNEQFF
TRBJ1-2 | TRBV18 | TRBD1 | . | TGTGCCAGCTCACCTTGGGACAGGGATGGCTACACCTTC | CASSPWDRDGYTF
TRBJ2-1 | TRBV4-3 | TRBD1 | . | TGCGCCAGCAGCCAAGATAACAGGGGAAGCAATGAGCAGTTCTTC | CASSQDNRGSNEQFF
TRBJ2-7 | TRBV30 | TRBD2 | . | TGTGCCTGGTCACCGGGACTAGCGGGAGGGCCGGGCGAGCAGTACTTC | CAWSPGLAGGPGEQYF
TRBJ1-1 | TRBV4-3 | TRBD1 | once | TGCGCCAGCAGCCTGACAGGGATGAACACTGAAGCTTTCTTT | CASSLTGMNTEAFF
TRBJ2-1 | TRBV3-1/TRBV3-2 | . | . | TGTGCCAGCAGCCAAGACCCGGGGATTGAGCAGTTCTTC | CASSQDPGIEQFF
TRBJ1-4 | TRBV4-3 | . | . | TGCGCCAGCAGCCAAGAAAGTTGGGGGGGGAGTGAAAAACTGTTTTTT | CASSQESWGGSEKLFF
TRBJ1-4 | TRBV19 | . | . | TGTGCCAGTAGATCGGCGGGGACCGCACCTGAAAAACTGTTTTTT | CASRSAGTAPEKLFF
TRBJ1-2 | TRBV6-1 | . | once | TGTGCCAGCAGTGAAAGACTGGGAGCTAACTATGGCTACACCTTC | CASSERLGANYGYTF
TRBJ1-2 | TRBV28 | TRBD1 | . | TGTGCCAGCAGTTCCGGGACAGAGGACTATGGCTACACCTTC | CASSSGTEDYGYTF
TRBJ2-2 | TRBV27 | . | . | TGTGCCAGCAGTCCACCGACAGCCCCCGGGGAGCTGTTTTTT | CASSPPTAPGELFF
TRBJ1-2 | TRBV27 | . | . | TGTGCCAGCAGTTCTAGTGGGACTGTAGCATACTATGGCTACACCTTC | CASSSSGTVAYYGYTF
TRBJ2-7 | TRBV6-4 | TRBD1 | . | TGTGCCAGCAGGGAGACAGGGGGGAGCTACGAGCAGTACTTC | CASRETGGSYEQYF
TRBJ1-1 | TRBV30 | TRBD1 | . | TGTGCCTGTCAGACAGGGAGGAACACTGAAGCTTTCTTT | CACQTGRNTEAFF
TRBJ1-2 | TRBV5-4 | . | few | TGTGCCAGCAGCTTGGCCTCGGGACAACGGAACTATGGCTACACCTTC | CASSLASGQRNYGYTF
TRBJ1-4 | TRBV6-5 | . | . | TGTGCCAGCTACAGCCCGCTTAATGAAAAACTGTTTTTT | CASYSPLNEKLFF
TRBJ1-1 | TRBV6-1 | . | once | TGTGCCAGCAGAGAAGGGAGCCCTAACACTGAAGCTTTCTTT | CASREGSPNTEAFF